The 10 T cell receptor beta chains below come from one sample, sequenced in a study of cytomegalovirus exposure and HLA in healthy donors. Some clones are missing from TCRdb's copy, which holds only in-frame ones; the method was immunoSEQ multiplex PCR. This table holds around 200,000 clones, around nine tenths found once. The specimen was PBMCs. These receptors came from a woman aged 18-35 years in good health and CMV-seronegative.

This clone came up a few times. The chain links TRBV7-8 to TRBJ2-7; TRBD2 aligns across 7 bases. CDR3 length equals 13 residues. Germline trimming cut 3 bases from V and 3 bases from J; bases unmatched to any gene: 2. Per the germline V gene, CDR1 is SGHVS and CDR2 is FQNEAQ. The CDR3 region has the DNA TGTGCCAGCAGCTTGGGGACTAACTACGAGCAGTACTTC. Translating gives CASSLGTNYEQYF.

This chain joins TRBV10-3 and TRBJ2-7; the match to TRBD1 covers 7 bases. Trimming at V came to 6 bases and at J to 3 bases, leaving 14 bases not matched to a gene. Looked up from germline, CDR1 is ENHRY and CDR2 is SYGVKD. CDR3 length: 16 residues. This CDR3 is CAISFDQGERSYEQYF. In nucleotides, the CDR3 is TGTGCCATCAGCTTCGACCAGGGGGAAAGGAGCTACGAGCAGTACTTC.

The chain joins TRBV5-1 to TRBJ2-7; 11 bases match TRBD2. In germline, CDR1 is SGHRS, CDR2 YFSETQ. The CDR3 runs 18 residues. J was trimmed by 3 bases and V by 1 base; bases with no gene match: 12. The chain's CDR3 is CASSLQSELAGAIYEQYF. CDR3 coding DNA: TGCGCCAGCAGCTTGCAATCAGAACTAGCGGGAGCGATCTACGAGCAGTACTTC.

The chain is built from TRBV28 and TRBJ2-2; D not resolved. Germline-derived CDR1 and CDR2 are MDHEN and SYDVKM. Trimming took off 5 bases at V and 6 bases at J, with 7 bases between the two ends. The CDR3 spans 12 residues. CDR3 sequence: CASSVGSGELFF. CDR3 in DNA: TGTGCCAGCAGTGTCGGGTCCGGGGAGCTGTTTTTT.

The chain couples TRBV28 to TRBJ2-7, with a possible D match to TRBD2 (5 bases). Germline loops: CDR1 MDHEN, CDR2 SYDVKM. CDR3 size: 14 residues. V was clipped by 6 bases and J by 1 base, with 13 bases between them. The CDR3 loop is CASRGLLTSYEQYF. Written as DNA, the CDR3 is TGTGCCAGCAGAGGACTTCTAACTTCCTACGAGCAGTACTTC.

J is TRBJ1-5 and V is TRBV28; no definite D call. V was pared by 3 bases and J by 7 bases, with 10 bases between. The CDR3 sequence is 13 residues long. The germline V gene encodes CDR1 MDHEN and CDR2 SYDVKM. The CDR3 DNA reads TGTGCCAGCAGTTTCAGCGTCGGACAGCCCCAGCATTTT. Its translation: CASSFSVGQPQHF. The whole variable domain, remainder taken from reference TRBV28 and TRBJ1-5, is DVKVTQSSRYLVKRTGEKVFLECVQDMDHENMFWYRQDPGLGLRLIYFSYDVKMKEKGDIPEGYSVSREKKERFSLILESASTNQTSMYLCASSFSVGQPQHFGDGTRLSIL.

The gene calls are TRBV6-5 and TRBJ2-7, with 7 bases aligning to TRBD2. The junction had 5 bases not matched to a gene; V was cut back by 2 bases and J by 4 bases. The CDR3 loop spans 14 amino acids. The germline V gene encodes CDR1 MNHEY and CDR2 SVGAGI. The CDR3 DNA follows: TGTGCCAGCAGTTACGGCGGGAGTAATTACGAGCAGTACTTC. Protein sequence: CASSYGGSNYEQYF.

J is TRBJ2-7 and V is TRBV7-9, with TRBD1 identical over 9 bases. Per the germline V gene, CDR1 is SEHNR and CDR2 is FQNEAQ (reference sequence). CDR3 size: 18 residues. With 6 bases clipped from V and 1 base from J, the junction kept 16 bases outside the gene matches. CDR3 sequence: CASRGGQGPDLPSYEQYF. The CDR3 DNA is TGTGCCAGCAGAGGCGGACAGGGGCCCGACCTGCCGTCCTACGAGCAGTACTTC.

This clone was detected once. The J gene is TRBJ1-5, the V gene TRBV15, with 12 positions matching TRBD1. The CDR3 consists of 16 residues. Losses at the gene ends were 3 bases for V and 6 bases for J; bases not matched to a gene: 6. Germline loops: CDR1 LNHNV, CDR2 YYDKDF (reference sequence). CDR3 protein: CATSRNRDRGPQPQHF. The CDR3 nucleotides read TGTGCCACCAGCAGGAACCGGGACAGGGGGCCTCAGCCCCAGCATTTT.

The rearrangement links TRBV4-3 to TRBJ1-1; D gene ambiguous. Germline-derived CDR1 and CDR2 are LGHNA and YSLEER. This CDR3 region has 15 residues. V gave up 6 bases and J gave up 4 bases, with 18 bases separating them. The chain's CDR3 is CASSPTYRGVTEAFF. Written as DNA, the CDR3 is TGCGCCAGCAGTCCTACCTATCGGGGTGTCACTGAAGCTTTCTTT.